This entry lists 9 T cell receptor beta chains sequenced from one sample in a study of T cell repertoires in cytomegalovirus infection. TCRdb used MiXCR to reprocess the reads, holding one entry per CDR3 protein. The sample comprises about 680,000 distinct CDR3 sequences, more than 20% of which are singletons, and roughly 8% rests with the top ten. The sample comprised CD8+ T cells from PBMCs. These TCRs come from a human donor in good health (CMV status not recorded). Some clones in this sample may be carry-over from other donors' samples.

In its sample, this clonotype was seen a few times. The V gene is TRBV29-1, the J gene TRBJ2-5; D unclear. The V and J ends lost 1 base and 2 bases respectively, with 11 bases between them. Germline V gene sequence: CDR1 SQVTM, CDR2 ANQGSEA. CDR3 length equals 14 residues. The CDR3 DNA reads as TGCAGCGTTGAAGGTGCAGTTAGTCAAGAGACCCAGTACTTC. Translating gives CSVEGAVSQETQYF.

V usage is TRBV6-6 and J usage is TRBJ2-7; TRBD2 might be the D (5 bases). There are 12 residues in the CDR3. Germline lookup yields CDR1 MNHNY and CDR2 SVGAGI (reference sequence). Here the CDR3 DNA reads TGTGCCAGGAGTTACTCGAGGGACGAGCAGTACGTC. It encodes CARSYSRDEQYV.

A few counts support this clonotype. The chain links TRBV23-1 to TRBJ2-2, with 10 bases that match TRBD2. TRBV23-1 is flagged as an ORF with uncertain function. Unmatched junction bases numbered 13, after V lost 4 bases and J lost 2 bases. The CDR3 has 19 amino acids. The DNA of the CDR3 is TGCGCCAGCAGTCGCCCGAAGAGCGGGGGGGCTCCTAACACCGGGGAGCTGTTTTTT. Encoded protein: CASSRPKSGGAPNTGELFF.

In DNA, the CDR3 is TGCAGCGTTGAACTACAGGGGGAAGGCTATGGCTACACCTTC. Residues: CSVELQGEGYGYTF. The V call is TRBV29-1, the J call TRBJ1-2; the match to TRBD1 covers 8 bases. Unmatched junction bases numbered 6, after V lost 2 bases and J lost 4 bases. CDR1 is SQVTM and CDR2 is ANQGSEA in the germline V gene. The CDR3 runs to 14 residues.

V is TRBV6-4 and J is TRBJ2-1; D might be TRBD1 (6 bases). V was trimmed by 0 bases and J by 2 bases, leaving 8 bases between them. The CDR3 spans 15 residues. The V gene's germline CDR1 is MRHNA and CDR2 SNTAGT. CDR3 sequence (DNA): TGTGCCAGCAGTGACTCCAGGGGCCCCTACAATGAGCAGTTCTTC. Amino acid sequence: CASSDSRGPYNEQFF.

A few counts support this clonotype. The rearrangement joins TRBV28 to TRBJ2-7; D may be TRBD1 (6 bases). CDR1 is MDHEN and CDR2 is SYDVKM in the germline V gene. The CDR3 sequence is 13 residues long. The germline V and J ends were trimmed by 3 bases and 5 bases, with 11 bases remaining between them. The CDR3 loop reads CASSFRGYDEQYV. The CDR3 nucleotides are TGTGCCAGCAGTTTTAGGGGGTACGACGAGCAGTACGTC.

The V and J genes are TRBV7-9 and TRBJ1-1, with 8 bases lining up with TRBD1. V shed 5 bases and J 0 bases; nucleotides not matched to a gene: 5. Germline V lookup: CDR1 SEHNR, CDR2 FQNEAQ (reference sequence). The CDR3 has 15 amino acids. The CDR3 DNA reads TGTGCCAGCAGCGCCGAGGACAGGGTGAACACTGAAGCTTTCTTT. Translated, it gives CASSAEDRVNTEAFF.

The sample holds a few counts of this clonotype. V gene TRBV25-1 combines with J gene TRBJ1-2; 9 bases are shared with TRBD1. Losses at the gene ends were 2 bases for V and 8 bases for J; bases not matched to a gene: 6. The CDR3 extends over 14 amino acids. Per germline, CDR1 MGHDK and CDR2 SYGVNS. The CDR3 loop reads CASSENRGREGYTF. The CDR3 DNA is TGTGCCAGCAGTGAAAACAGGGGGCGAGAGGGCTACACCTTC.

J is TRBJ1-1 and V is TRBV4-2; TRBD1 aligns across 9 bases. CDR1 and CDR2 from the germline V gene are LGHNA and YNFKEQ. V was pared by 0 bases and J by 4 bases, with 6 bases of the junction left unmatched. The CDR3 consists of 16 residues. CDR3 bases: TGTGCCAGCAGCCAAGATGCGGAGACAGGGGGCACTGAAGCTTTCTTT. This encodes CASSQDAETGGTEAFF.